This T cell receptor (beta chain) was retrieved from a study of regulatory and conventional T cells in RAG deficiency. Comment on this clone: Its antigen is still unknown.

Genomic DNA came from blood conventional CD4+ T cells gated CD25-low CD127-high. Clones were sequenced by immunoSEQ multiplex PCR, and TCRdb holds only the in-frame ones, with some missing. This repertoire shows about 30,000 clones, 90% to 97% found once; its top ten account for 0.35%. The V end lost 2 bases, the J end lost 7 bases, and 8 bases lay between the germline ends. Germline V gene data show CDR1 as SQVTM and CDR2 as ANQGSEA. This CDR3 spans 11 amino acids. Study-level points and caveats: In Omenn syndrome, Treg and Tconv repertoires overlapped >75%. Control T-cell subsets had markedly higher Shannon entropy and lower Simpson indices than RAG-deficient patients. Compared with controls, unique Treg TCR beta sequences dropped around 110-fold in Omenn syndrome and CID/AS.

The data were also submitted as part of a second study, on regulatory T cells. That source reports: Primers: 52 TRBV forward and 13 TRBJ reverse.

Sequences were obtained from CD25- CD4+ T cells sorted from blood. The sequence came from a human donor in good health. The chain couples TRBV29-1 to TRBJ1-2, with D unresolved. The CDR3: CSVEFPGGYTF. The CDR3 DNA reads as TGCAGCGTTGAATTCCCAGGTGGCTACACCTTC.